This T cell receptor beta chain comes out of a study of T cell repertoires in cytomegalovirus infection. Study-wide results and limits: Cumulative frequency of public TCR beta families picked out carriers of CMV plus the relevant HLA.

With respect to this clonotype: What it binds is not known.

TCRdb processed the reads anew with MiXCR; each CDR3 protein has one entry. The sample holds roughly 730,000 distinct CDR3 sequences; 30% to 40% are singletons and the top ten take 18%. This clonotype originated in a human donor in good health (CMV status not recorded). Some clones in this sample may be carry-over from other donors' samples. The sample consisted of cultured PBMCs, taken from culture after CMV antigen stimulation.

The CDR3 DNA is TGTGCCAGCAGCGAACAGGGTTGGGCTTTAAGCATTCAGTACTTC. It yields the protein CASSEQGWALSIQYF. This chain links TRBV7-9 with TRBJ2-4; possibly TRBD1 for D (6 bases). CDR1 SEHNR and CDR2 FQNEAQ come from the germline V gene (reference sequence). V shed 5 bases and J shed 9 bases, with 20 bases lying between them. The CDR3 extends over 15 amino acids.